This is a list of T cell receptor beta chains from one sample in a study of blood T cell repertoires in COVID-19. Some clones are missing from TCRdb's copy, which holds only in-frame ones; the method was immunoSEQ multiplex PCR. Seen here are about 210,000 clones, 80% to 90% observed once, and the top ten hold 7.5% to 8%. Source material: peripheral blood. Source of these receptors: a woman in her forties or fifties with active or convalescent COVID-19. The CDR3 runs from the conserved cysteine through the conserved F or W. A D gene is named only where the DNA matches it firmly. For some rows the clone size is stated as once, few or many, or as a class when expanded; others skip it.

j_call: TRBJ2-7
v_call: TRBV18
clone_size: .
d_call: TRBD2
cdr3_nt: TGTGCCAGCTCACCACAACTAGCGGGAGAAGGGGAGCAGTACTTC
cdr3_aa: CASSPQLAGEGEQYF

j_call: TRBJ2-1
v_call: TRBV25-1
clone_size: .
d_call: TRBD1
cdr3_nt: TGTGCCAGCAACCCCCGAGGACAGGGGAAGTACAATGAGCAGTTCTTC
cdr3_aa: CASNPRGQGKYNEQFF

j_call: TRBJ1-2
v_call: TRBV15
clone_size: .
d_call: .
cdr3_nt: TGTGCCACCAGCAGAGTAAACAGCCCCTATGGCTACACCTTC
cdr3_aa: CATSRVNSPYGYTF

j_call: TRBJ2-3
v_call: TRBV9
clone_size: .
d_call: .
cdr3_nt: TGTGCCAGCAGCGTAGCTTCGGGAGATACGCAGTATTTT
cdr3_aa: CASSVASGDTQYF

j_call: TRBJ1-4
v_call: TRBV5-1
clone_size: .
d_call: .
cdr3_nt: TGCGCCAGCAGCTTGGATCCGGGTAGGGGTGAAAAACTGTTTTTT
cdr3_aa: CASSLDPGRGEKLFF

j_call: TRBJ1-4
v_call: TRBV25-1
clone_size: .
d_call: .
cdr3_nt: TGTGCCAGCAGTGACTCCGGTGGAGGGGAAAGAGAAAAACTGTTTTTT
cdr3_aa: CASSDSGGGEREKLFF

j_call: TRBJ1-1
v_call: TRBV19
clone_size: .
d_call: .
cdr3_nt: TGTGCCAGTAGACACCGGGGGAACACTGAAGCTTTCTTT
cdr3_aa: CASRHRGNTEAFF

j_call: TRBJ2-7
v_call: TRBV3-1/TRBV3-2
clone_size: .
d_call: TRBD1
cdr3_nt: TGTGCCAGCAGCCAAGACCCGGGACAGGGCTACGAGCAGTACTTC
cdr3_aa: CASSQDPGQGYEQYF

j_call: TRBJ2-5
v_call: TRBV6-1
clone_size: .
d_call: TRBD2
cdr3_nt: TGTGCCAGCAGTGAACTAGCGGGGGACGACCAAGAGACCCAGTACTTC
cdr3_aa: CASSELAGDDQETQYF

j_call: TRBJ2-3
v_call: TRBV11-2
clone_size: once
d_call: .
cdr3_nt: TGTGCCAGCAGCTTAAGGGCTAGCCCTCTCCCCACGCAGTATTTT
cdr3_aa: CASSLRASPLPTQYF

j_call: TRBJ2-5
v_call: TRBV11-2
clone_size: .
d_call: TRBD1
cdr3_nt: TGTGCCAGCAGCCCGAAGACAGGGGAAGAGACCCAGTACTTC
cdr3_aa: CASSPKTGEETQYF

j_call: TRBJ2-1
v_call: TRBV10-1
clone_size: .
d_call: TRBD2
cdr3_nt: TGCGCCAGCAGTGAGCCGGGGGGGCGAGGTGAGCAGTTCTTC
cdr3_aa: CASSEPGGRGEQFF

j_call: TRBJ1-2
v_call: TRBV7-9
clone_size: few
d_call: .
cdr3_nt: TGTGCCAGCAGCTTCGGACAGTCAAACTATGGCTACACCTTC
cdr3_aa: CASSFGQSNYGYTF

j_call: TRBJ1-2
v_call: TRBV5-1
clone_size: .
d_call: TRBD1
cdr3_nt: TGCGCCAGCAGCTTGAGTGGGCTAAACGCTTACCAGGGGGCCGGTGGCTACACCTTC
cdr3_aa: CASSLSGLNAYQGAGGYTF

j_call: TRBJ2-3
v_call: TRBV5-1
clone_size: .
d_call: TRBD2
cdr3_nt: TGCGCCAGCAGCTCGGGATCTAGCGGGGGCGCAGATACGCAGTATTTT
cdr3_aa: CASSSGSSGGADTQYF

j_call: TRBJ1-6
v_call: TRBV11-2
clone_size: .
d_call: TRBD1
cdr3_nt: TGTGCCAGCAGATTAGACAGGGGTTCACCCCTCCACTTT
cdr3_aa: CASRLDRGSPLHF

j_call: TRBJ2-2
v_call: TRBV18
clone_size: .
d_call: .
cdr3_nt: TGTGCCAGCTCACATGACACCACCGGGGAGCTGTTTTTT
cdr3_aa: CASSHDTTGELFF

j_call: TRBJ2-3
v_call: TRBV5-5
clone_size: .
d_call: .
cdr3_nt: TGTGCCAGCAGCTTGGGGGTCCTCGGTGGGCTTACGCAGTATTTT
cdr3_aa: CASSLGVLGGLTQYF

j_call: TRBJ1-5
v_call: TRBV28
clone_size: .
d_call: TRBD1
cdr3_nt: TGTGCCAGCAGCCATTACAGGGGGCAAAATCAGCCCCAGCATTTT
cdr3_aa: CASSHYRGQNQPQHF

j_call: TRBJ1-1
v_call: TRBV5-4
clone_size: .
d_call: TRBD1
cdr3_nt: TGTGCCAGCAGCCCGAGGCCAGGGGGTGAAGCTTTCTTT
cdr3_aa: CASSPRPGGEAFF

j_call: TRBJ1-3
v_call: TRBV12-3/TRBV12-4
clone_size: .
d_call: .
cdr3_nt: TGTGCCAGCAGTCCCCACTTTGGAAACACCATATATTTT
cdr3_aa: CASSPHFGNTIYF

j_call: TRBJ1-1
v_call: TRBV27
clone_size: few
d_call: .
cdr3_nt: TGTGCCAGCAGTTTAAACGCAGGGACTGAAGCTTTCTTT
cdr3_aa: CASSLNAGTEAFF

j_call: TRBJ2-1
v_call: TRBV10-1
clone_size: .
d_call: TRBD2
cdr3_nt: TGCGCCATCCACCACCGACTAGCGGGGTACAATGAGCAGTTCTTC
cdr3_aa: CAIHHRLAGYNEQFF

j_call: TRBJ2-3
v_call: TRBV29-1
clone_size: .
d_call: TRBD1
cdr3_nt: TGCAGCGTTGACATGAGGGGGCGTACAGATACGCAGTATTTT
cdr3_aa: CSVDMRGRTDTQYF

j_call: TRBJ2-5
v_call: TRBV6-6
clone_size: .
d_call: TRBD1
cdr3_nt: TGTGCCAGCAGTTACGACAGGGGGCCTGAAGAGACCCAGTACTTC
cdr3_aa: CASSYDRGPEETQYF

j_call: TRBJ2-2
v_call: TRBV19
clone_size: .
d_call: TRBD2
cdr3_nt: TGTGCCGCCACCCCCGGGACTAGCAAAACCGGGGAGCTGTTTTTT
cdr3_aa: CAATPGTSKTGELFF

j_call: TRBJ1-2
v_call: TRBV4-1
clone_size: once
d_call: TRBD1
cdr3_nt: TGCGCCAGCAGCCTGCGGCAGGGGGTTCCCTTTAATTATGGCTACACCTTC
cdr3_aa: CASSLRQGVPFNYGYTF

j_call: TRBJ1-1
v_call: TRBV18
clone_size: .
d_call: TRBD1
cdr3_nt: TGTGCCAGCTCACCCAGGGGGGCAGGGGGTTTAAACACTGAAGCTTTCTTT
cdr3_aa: CASSPRGAGGLNTEAFF

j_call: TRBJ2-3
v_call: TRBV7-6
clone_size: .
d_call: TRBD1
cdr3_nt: TGTGCCAGCAGCCTCAGGACAGGGGGTTCTGCGCCAGATACGCAGTATTTT
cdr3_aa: CASSLRTGGSAPDTQYF

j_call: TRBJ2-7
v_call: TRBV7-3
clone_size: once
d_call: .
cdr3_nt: TGTGCCAGCAGCCTCCAGAGAAGCGGTTACGAGCAGTACTTC
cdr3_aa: CASSLQRSGYEQYF

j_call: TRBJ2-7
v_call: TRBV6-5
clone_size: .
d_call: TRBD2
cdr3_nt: TGTGCCAGCAAAAGGACTAGCGGGACTTACGAGCAGTACTTC
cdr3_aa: CASKRTSGTYEQYF

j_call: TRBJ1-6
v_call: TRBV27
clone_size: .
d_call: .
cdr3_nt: TGTGCCAGCAGTCCCCGGGGGATCTCCTATAATTCACCCCTCCACTTT
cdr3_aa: CASSPRGISYNSPLHF

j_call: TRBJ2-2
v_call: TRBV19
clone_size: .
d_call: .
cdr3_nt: TGTGCCAGTAGGAGGGACTACACCGGGGAGCTGTTTTTT
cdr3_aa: CASRRDYTGELFF

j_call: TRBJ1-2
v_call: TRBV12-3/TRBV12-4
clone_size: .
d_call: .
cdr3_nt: TGTGCCACGTCCCGGCAGGGGTGGGGCTACACCTTC
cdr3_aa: CATSRQGWGYTF

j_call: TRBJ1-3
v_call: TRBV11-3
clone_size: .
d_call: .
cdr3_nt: TGTGCCAGCAGCTCTGCGGGAAGTGGAAACACCATATATTTT
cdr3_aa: CASSSAGSGNTIYF

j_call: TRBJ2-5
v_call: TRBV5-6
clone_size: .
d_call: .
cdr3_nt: TGTGCCAGCAGCTTGTCTAGTCCCAGAGAGACCCAGTACTTC
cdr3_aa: CASSLSSPRETQYF

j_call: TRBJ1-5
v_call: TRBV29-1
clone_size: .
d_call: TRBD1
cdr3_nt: TGCAGCGTGGCCGGACAGGGCAATCAGCCCCAGCATTTT
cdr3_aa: CSVAGQGNQPQHF

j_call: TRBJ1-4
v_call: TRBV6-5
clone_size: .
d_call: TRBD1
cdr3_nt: TGTGCCAGCAGACCTACAGGGGGTTTAGGCGAAAAACTGTTTTTT
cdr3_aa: CASRPTGGLGEKLFF

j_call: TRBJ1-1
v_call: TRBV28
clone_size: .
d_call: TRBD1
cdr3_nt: TGTGCCAGCAGTCTCGACAGGGGGCTGGAATCTTTCTTT
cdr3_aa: CASSLDRGLESFF

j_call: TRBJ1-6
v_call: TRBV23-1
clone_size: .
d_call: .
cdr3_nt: TGCGCCAGCCCCCCACAGGGAGATAATTCACCCCTCCACTTT
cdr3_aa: CASPPQGDNSPLHF

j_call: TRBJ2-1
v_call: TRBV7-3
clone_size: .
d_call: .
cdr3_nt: TGTGCCAGCAGCTTAAATTTAGTCAATGAGCAGTTCTTC
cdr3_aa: CASSLNLVNEQFF

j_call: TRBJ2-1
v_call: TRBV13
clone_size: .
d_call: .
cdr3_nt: TGTGCCAGCAGCTCCTTTCAGGGGGCGGGGGACAATGAGCAGTTCTTC
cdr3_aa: CASSSFQGAGDNEQFF

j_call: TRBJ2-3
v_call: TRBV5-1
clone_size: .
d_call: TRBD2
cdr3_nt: TGCGCCAGCGGAGGAAGCGGGAGGGGGTCAGGCACAGATACGCAGTATTTT
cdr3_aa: CASGGSGRGSGTDTQYF

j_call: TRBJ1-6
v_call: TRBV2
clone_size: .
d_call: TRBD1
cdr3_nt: TGTGCCGGGTCACAGGGGTATAATTCACCCCTCCACTTT
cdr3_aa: CAGSQGYNSPLHF

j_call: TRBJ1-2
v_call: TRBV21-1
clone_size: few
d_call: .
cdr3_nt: TGTGCCAGCAGCAAGTGGACAGTGCCCTCCCTCTTTAACTATGGCTACACCTTC
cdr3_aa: CASSKWTVPSLFNYGYTF

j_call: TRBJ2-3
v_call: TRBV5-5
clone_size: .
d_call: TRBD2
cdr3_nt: TGTGCCAGCAGCCTATCCATATCGGGACTAGCGGGGGGTGGAGATACGCAGTATTTT
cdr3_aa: CASSLSISGLAGGGDTQYF

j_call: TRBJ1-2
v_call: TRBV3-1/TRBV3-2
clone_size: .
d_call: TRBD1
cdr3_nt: TGTGCCAGCAGCCAATTAGGACAGGGTGTACTCACCTTC
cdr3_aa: CASSQLGQGVLTF

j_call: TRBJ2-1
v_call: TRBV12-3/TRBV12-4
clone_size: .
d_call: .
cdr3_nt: TGTGCCAGCAGTTTGGTTCTGGAGGAGCAGTTCTTC
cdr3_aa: CASSLVLEEQFF

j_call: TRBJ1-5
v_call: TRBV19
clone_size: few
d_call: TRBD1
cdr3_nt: TGTGCCAGTAGTGACAGGGTCCAGCCCCAGCATTTT
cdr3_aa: CASSDRVQPQHF

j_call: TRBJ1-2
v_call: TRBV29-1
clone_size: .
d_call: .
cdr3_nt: TGCAGCGTTGATCGCAGTACCTATGGCTACACCTTC
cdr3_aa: CSVDRSTYGYTF

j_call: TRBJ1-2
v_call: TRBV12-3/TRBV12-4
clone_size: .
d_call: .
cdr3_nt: TGTGCCAGCAGCCGCGGGCCTAACTATGGCTACACCTTC
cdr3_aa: CASSRGPNYGYTF

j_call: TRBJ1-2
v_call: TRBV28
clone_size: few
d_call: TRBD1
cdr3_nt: TGTGCCACGGGGACAGAAACCTTC
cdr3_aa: CATGTETF

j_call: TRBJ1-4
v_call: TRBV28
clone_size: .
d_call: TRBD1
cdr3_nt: TGTGCCAGCAGTTTATTGACAGGGGGCATGGGTGAAAAACTGTTTTTT
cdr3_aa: CASSLLTGGMGEKLFF

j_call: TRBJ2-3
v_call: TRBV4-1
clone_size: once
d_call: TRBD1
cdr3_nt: TGCGCCAGCAGCCACGGACAGGGGAACACAGATACGCAGTATTTT
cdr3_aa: CASSHGQGNTDTQYF

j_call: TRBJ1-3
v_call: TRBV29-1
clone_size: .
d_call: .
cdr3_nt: TGCAGCGGTAGCGGCTCTGGAAACACCATATATTTT
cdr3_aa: CSGSGSGNTIYF

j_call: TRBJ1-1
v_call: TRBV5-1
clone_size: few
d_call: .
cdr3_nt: TGCGCCAGCAGCTTGGATCTCAGTGCGAACACTGAAGCTTTCTTT
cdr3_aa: CASSLDLSANTEAFF

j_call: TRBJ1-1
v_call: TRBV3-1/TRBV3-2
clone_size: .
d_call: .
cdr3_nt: TGTGCCAGCAGCCAAGCAGGGGCTATTGGAGCTTTCTTT
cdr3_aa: CASSQAGAIGAFF

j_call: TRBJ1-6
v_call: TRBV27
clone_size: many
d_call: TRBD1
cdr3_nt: TGTGCCAGCAGTTACGGACAGGGCGGTGTGGGGACCTATAATTCACCCCTCCACTTT
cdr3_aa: CASSYGQGGVGTYNSPLHF